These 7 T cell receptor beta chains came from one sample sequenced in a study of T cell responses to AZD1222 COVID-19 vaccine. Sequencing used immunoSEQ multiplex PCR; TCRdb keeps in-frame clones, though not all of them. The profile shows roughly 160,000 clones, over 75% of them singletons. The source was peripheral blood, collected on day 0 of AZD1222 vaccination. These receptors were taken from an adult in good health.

The CDR3 DNA follows: TGTGCCAGCAGTTTATCGTTCGGCGCTGAAGCTTTCTTT. Translation gives CASSLSFGAEAFF. The J gene is TRBJ1-1, the V gene TRBV27; D call uncertain. From germline, CDR1 is MNHEY and CDR2 SMNVEV (reference sequence). This CDR3 is 13 amino acids long. The V end was cut by 0 bases, the J end by 6 bases, with 8 bases between.

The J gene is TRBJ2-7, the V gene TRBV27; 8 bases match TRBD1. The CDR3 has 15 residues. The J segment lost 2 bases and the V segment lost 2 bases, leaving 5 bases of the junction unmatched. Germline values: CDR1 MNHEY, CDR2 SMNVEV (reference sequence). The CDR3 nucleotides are TGTGCCAGCAGTTTAGCTGGGACAGGAACCTACGAGCAGTACTTC. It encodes CASSLAGTGTYEQYF.

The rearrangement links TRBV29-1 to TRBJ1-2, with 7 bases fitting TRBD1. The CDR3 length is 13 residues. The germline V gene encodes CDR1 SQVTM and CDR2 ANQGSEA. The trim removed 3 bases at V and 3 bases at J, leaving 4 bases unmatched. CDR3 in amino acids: CSVDRTGDYGYTF. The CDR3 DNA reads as TGCAGCGTTGATCGAACAGGGGACTATGGCTACACCTTC.

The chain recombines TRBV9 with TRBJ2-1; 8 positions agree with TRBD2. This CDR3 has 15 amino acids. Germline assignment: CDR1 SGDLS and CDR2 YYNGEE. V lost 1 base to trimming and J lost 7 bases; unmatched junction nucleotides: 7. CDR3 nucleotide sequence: TGTGCCAGCAGCGTACGGCGGGGGGCTGAGAATGAGCAGTTCTTC. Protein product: CASSVRRGAENEQFF.

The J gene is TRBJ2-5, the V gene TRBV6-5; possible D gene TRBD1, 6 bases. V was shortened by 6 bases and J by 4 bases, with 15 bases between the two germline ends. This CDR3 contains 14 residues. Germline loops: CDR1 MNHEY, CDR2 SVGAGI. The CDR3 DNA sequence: TGTGCCAGCAGCATCTACAGGGTCGGAGAGACCCAGTACTTC. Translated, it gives CASSIYRVGETQYF.

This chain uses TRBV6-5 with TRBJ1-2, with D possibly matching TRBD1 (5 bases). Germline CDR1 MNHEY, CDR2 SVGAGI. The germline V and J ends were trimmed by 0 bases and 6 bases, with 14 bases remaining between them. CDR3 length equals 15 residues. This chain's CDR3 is CASSYSGQGLNGYTF. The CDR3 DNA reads TGTGCCAGCAGTTACTCCGGGCAGGGATTGAATGGCTACACCTTC.

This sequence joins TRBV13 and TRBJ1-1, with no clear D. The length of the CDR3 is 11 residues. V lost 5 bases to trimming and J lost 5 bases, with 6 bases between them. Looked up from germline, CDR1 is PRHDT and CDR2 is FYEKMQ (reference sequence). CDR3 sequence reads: CASSVGTEAFF. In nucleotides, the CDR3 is TGTGCCAGCAGCGTGGGTACTGAAGCTTTCTTT.